This TCR beta chain is drawn from a study of graft-versus-host responses after intestinal transplantation. With regard to this clone: Its matching antigen is unknown.

CDR1 is SNHLY, CDR2 FYNNEI, per germline. Trimming stripped 7 bases from V and 0 bases from J, with 9 bases between. CDR3 length equals 13 residues. Method: immunoSEQ multiplex PCR; TCRdb's copy keeps in-frame clones and lacks some. The data hold 90,000 to 120,000 clones, with about 91% observed a single time. Specimen: unstimulated CD4+ T cells sorted from spleen or lymph node cells, collected before transplant. The chain couples TRBV2 to TRBJ1-1; possible D gene TRBD1, 6 bases. The TCR comes from a human donor who was the organ donor for an intestinal transplant. The DNA of the CDR3 is TGTGCCAGCACCGGGGACATGAACACTGAAGCTTTCTTT. Protein: CASTGDMNTEAFF.